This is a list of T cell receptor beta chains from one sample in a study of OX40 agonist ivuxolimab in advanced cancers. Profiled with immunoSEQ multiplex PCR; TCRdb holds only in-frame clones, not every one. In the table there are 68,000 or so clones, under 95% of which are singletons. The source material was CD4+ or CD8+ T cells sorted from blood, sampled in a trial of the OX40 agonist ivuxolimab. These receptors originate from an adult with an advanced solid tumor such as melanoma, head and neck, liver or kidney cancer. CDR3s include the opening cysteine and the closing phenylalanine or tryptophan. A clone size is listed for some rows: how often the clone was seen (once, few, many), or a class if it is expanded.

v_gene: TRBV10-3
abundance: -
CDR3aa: CAISPQVGGTDTQYF

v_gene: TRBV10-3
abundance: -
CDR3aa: CAISGPNTEAFF

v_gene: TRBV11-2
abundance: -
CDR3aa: CASSPRHEQYF

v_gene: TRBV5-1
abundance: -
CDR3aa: CASSLRKGGGEKLFF

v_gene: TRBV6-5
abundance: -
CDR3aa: CASSLQGANTGELFF

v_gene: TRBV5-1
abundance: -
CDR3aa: CASSLGTERTEQQYF

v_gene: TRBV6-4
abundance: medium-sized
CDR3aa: CASSVGQFTGELFF

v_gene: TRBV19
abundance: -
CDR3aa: CASSIRAGNQGQPQHF

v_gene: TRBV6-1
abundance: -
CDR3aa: CASSGDGDSPLHF

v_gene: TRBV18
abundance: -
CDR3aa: CASSPPAGSVYGYTF

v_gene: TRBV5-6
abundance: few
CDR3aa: CASSFRTSGSYEQYF

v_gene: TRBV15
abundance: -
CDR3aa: CATSASNRGWETQYF

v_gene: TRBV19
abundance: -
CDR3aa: CASSRTGGAHEQYF

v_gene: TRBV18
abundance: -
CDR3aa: CASSPAGFTEAFF

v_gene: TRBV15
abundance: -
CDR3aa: CATSASGGAADTQYF

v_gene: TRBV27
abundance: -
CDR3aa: CASRLGGFEAYEQYF

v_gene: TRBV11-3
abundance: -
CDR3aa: CASSPRSTGTTDTQYF

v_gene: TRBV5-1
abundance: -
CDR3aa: CASRKTGITYNEQFF

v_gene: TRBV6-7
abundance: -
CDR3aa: CASSYYETQYF

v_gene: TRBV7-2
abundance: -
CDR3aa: CASSLVLLAGDDNEQFF

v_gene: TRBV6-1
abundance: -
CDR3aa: CASSDWDRISPLHF

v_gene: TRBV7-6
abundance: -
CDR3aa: CASSLQGANGELFF

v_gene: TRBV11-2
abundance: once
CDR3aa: CASSLAPSSAPANYNEQFF

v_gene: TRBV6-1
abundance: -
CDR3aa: CASSVVTGGTEAFF